The next 5 T cell receptor beta chains were all read from a single sample in a study of CD8+CD57+ T cells in acquired aplastic anemia listed by TCRdb under 2018. No antigen has been assigned to these receptors. For sequencing, an Illumina HiSeq 2000 was employed. TCR beta VDJ combination and CDR3 sequence profiling used genomic DNA as the template. Using fastp at Q25 and MiXCR, TCRdb reprocessed the public reads and kept productive beta chains. Each CDR3 protein gets just one entry, which takes the most common genes and DNA from the rows behind it. This sample lists roughly 16,000 distinct CDR3 sequences; 30% to 45% were detected once. About 86% of the sample lies in the top ten. Study-wide conclusions, independent of this receptor: In patients, diversity was lower in CD8+CD57+ cells than in the total CD4+ and CD8+ cell pools.

The patients picked for sequencing were ones in whom flow cytometry had shown an expansion of CD8+CD57+ cells. The sequencing input was CD8+CD57+ T cells sorted from PBMCs. This specimen's cell subset or site label, interpreted: bead-enriched CD8+CD57+ effector memory T cells from SAA patients. All receptors derive from a human donor with aplastic anemia.

The table lists this clonotype with a few counts. The J gene is TRBJ1-2, the V gene TRBV27; TRBD1 aligns across 9 bases. With 5 bases clipped from V and 8 bases from J, the junction kept 12 bases outside the gene matches. The CDR3 totals 15 residues. The germline CDR1 and CDR2 sequences are MNHEY and SMNVEV (reference sequence). The CDR3 coding sequence is TGTGCCAGCAGTCCCCTCGCGACAGGGGGGGACGGCTACACCTTC. It is translated as CASSPLATGGDGYTF.

The chain has TRBV6-1 and TRBJ2-1, with D uncertain. Trimming removed 7 bases at V and 3 bases at J, with 13 bases between. The CDR3 has 14 amino acids. In germline, CDR1 is MNHNS, CDR2 SASEGT. Written as DNA, the CDR3 is TGTGCCAGCAAACGAGCGCTTTACTACAATGAGCAGTTCTTC. Its protein product is CASKRALYYNEQFF.

Written as DNA, the CDR3 is TGTGCCAGCAGCGTAACTAGCGGGGGGGCAAATGAGCAGTTCTTC. Translated, it gives CASSVTSGGANEQFF. V gene TRBV9 combines with J gene TRBJ2-1; TRBD2 agrees at 13 bases. J was trimmed by 7 bases and V by 1 base; bases with no gene match: 2. The length of the CDR3 is 15 residues. CDR1 and CDR2 from the germline V gene are SGDLS and YYNGEE.

This clonotype was seen a handful of times. The CDR3 DNA follows: TGTGCCATCAGTGCCCAGGGGATAGCTGAAGCTTTCTTT. Its translation: CAISAQGIAEAFF. V gene TRBV10-3 combines with J gene TRBJ1-1, with a possible D match to TRBD1 (6 bases). This CDR3 has 13 residues. Germline-derived CDR1 and CDR2 are ENHRY and SYGVKD. The V and J ends lost 4 bases and 6 bases respectively, with 12 bases between them.

The J gene is TRBJ1-3, the V gene TRBV7-9, with a weak D call TRBD1 (6 bases). The germline V and J ends were trimmed by 11 bases and 0 bases, with 11 bases remaining between them. CDR1 and CDR2 (germline): SEHNR, FQNEAQ (reference sequence). This CDR3 is built from 13 residues. The CDR3 protein is CAARGGSGNTIYF. Here the CDR3 DNA reads TGTGCCGCGAGAGGGGGCTCTGGAAACACCATATATTTT.